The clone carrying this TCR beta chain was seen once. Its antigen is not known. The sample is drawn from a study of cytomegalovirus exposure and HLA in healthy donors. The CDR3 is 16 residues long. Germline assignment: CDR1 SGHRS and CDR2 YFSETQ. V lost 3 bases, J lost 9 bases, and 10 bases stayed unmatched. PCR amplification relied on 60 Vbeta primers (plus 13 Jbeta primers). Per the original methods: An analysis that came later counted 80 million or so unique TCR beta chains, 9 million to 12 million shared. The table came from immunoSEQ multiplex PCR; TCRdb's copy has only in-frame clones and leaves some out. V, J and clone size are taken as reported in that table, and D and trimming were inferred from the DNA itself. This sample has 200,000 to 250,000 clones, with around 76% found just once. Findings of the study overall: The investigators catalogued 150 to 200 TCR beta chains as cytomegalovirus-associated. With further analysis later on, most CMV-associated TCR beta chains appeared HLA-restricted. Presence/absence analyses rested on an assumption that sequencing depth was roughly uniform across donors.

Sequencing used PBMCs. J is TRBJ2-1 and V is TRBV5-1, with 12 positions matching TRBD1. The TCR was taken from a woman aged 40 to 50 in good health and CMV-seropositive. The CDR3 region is CASSWGQGAHVGEQFF. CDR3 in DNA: TGCGCCAGCAGCTGGGGACAGGGGGCACACGTAGGTGAGCAGTTCTTC.